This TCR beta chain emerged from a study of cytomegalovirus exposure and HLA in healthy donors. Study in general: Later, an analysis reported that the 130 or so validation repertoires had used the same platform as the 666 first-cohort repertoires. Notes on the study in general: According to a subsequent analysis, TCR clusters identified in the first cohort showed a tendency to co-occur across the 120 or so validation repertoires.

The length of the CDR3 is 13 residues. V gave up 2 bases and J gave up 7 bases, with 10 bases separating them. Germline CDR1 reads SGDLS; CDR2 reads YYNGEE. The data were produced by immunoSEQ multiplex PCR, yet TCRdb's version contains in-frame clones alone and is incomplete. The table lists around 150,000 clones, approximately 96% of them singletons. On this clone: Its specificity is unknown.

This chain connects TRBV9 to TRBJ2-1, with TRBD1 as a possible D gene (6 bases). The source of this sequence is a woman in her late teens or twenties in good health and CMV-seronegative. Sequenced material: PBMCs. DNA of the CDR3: TGTGCCAGCAGCGTGGGGGCAGGGAATGAGCAGTTCTTC. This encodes CASSVGAGNEQFF.